This TCR beta chain was sequenced during a study of T cell responses to AZD1222 COVID-19 vaccine. Study-wide results and caveats: Close to half of all spike-specific TCRs reportedly target regions of the variants that are unmutated.

This clone was detected only once. Its antigen is unidentified. Generated by immunoSEQ multiplex PCR, the TCRdb table keeps only in-frame clones and is missing some. The data contain about 100,000 clones, 87% of them seen just once; the ten biggest clones take up 16%. This clonotype was sampled from an adult in good health. Here the sequenced sample was peripheral blood, taken on day 0 of AZD1222 vaccination.

The CDR3, as DNA: TGTGCCAGCAGTCGACCGGGGCAGGGGGCGCTTGGAAACACCATATATTTT. This codes for CASSRPGQGALGNTIYF. The gene calls are TRBV6-6 and TRBJ1-3, with 8 nucleotides matching TRBD1. The CDR3 has 17 residues. V lost 5 bases, J lost 3 bases, and 12 bases stayed unmatched. CDR1 is MNHNY, CDR2 SVGAGI, per germline (reference sequence).